These T cell receptor beta chains were read from a single sample in a study of vaccination effects on CD4 cells after COVID-19. For these receptors, no antigen is known. The table came from immunoSEQ multiplex PCR; TCRdb's copy has only in-frame clones and leaves some out. The sample carries tens of thousands of clones, about 65% recorded once. Material: CD4+ T cells from PBMCs cultured with HCoV-OC43 spike peptides, obtained before COVID-19 vaccination. The receptors shown here come from a human donor who received a COVID-19 vaccine. Each CDR3 is given with its conserved first and last residue. A D gene is named only where the DNA matches it firmly. The size field is filled for only some rows; it gives once, few, many or a size class.

D gene: -
clone size: -
V gene: TRBV6-2/TRBV6-3
J gene: TRBJ2-3
CDR3 DNA: TGTGCCAGCAGTTACCCTGATACAGGGATAATTTCAGATACGCAGTATTTT
CDR3 protein: CASSYPDTGIISDTQYF

D gene: -
clone size: -
V gene: TRBV27
J gene: TRBJ1-1
CDR3 DNA: TGTGCCAGCAGTTTCCTCCAAGGGGGGAGGAACACTGAAGCTTTCTTT
CDR3 protein: CASSFLQGGRNTEAFF

D gene: -
clone size: -
V gene: TRBV2
J gene: TRBJ1-2
CDR3 DNA: TGTGCCAGCAACCTACAAGGGGGCTATGGCTACACCTTC
CDR3 protein: CASNLQGGYGYTF

D gene: TRBD1
clone size: few
V gene: TRBV19
J gene: TRBJ2-1
CDR3 DNA: TGTGCCAGTAGGAAGACAGGGGGCTCCTACAATGAGCAGTTCTTC
CDR3 protein: CASRKTGGSYNEQFF

D gene: -
clone size: -
V gene: TRBV28
J gene: TRBJ1-2
CDR3 DNA: TGTGCCATAAACCGGGGGAATTCAGATGGCTACACCTTC
CDR3 protein: CAINRGNSDGYTF

D gene: -
clone size: -
V gene: TRBV28
J gene: TRBJ1-3
CDR3 DNA: TGTGCCAGCAGTTTGCCACCCGGAAACACCATATATTTT
CDR3 protein: CASSLPPGNTIYF

D gene: TRBD2
clone size: -
V gene: TRBV7-2
J gene: TRBJ2-2
CDR3 DNA: TGTGCCAGCAGTCGCTTTTTCCCAGCGGGGGGTTCTGGGGAGCTGTTTTTT
CDR3 protein: CASSRFFPAGGSGELFF

D gene: -
clone size: -
V gene: TRBV6-5
J gene: TRBJ1-2
CDR3 DNA: TGTGCCAGCAGTCGGCTTAACTATGGCTACACCTTC
CDR3 protein: CASSRLNYGYTF

D gene: -
clone size: -
V gene: TRBV6-5
J gene: TRBJ1-1
CDR3 DNA: TGTGCCAACAGTACGGTGGCAGCGAACACTGAAGCTTTCTTT
CDR3 protein: CANSTVAANTEAFF

D gene: -
clone size: -
V gene: TRBV9
J gene: TRBJ2-1
CDR3 DNA: TGTGCCAGCAGCGTAGGAGACAATGAGCAGTTCTTC
CDR3 protein: CASSVGDNEQFF

D gene: -
clone size: -
V gene: TRBV9
J gene: TRBJ2-3
CDR3 DNA: TGTGCCAGCAGTGTCTCACAGATTGTGGATACGCAGTATTTT
CDR3 protein: CASSVSQIVDTQYF

D gene: -
clone size: few
V gene: TRBV19
J gene: TRBJ1-2
CDR3 DNA: TGTGCCAGTAGACCAAGGGATAGGGGTTATGGCTACACCTTC
CDR3 protein: CASRPRDRGYGYTF

D gene: -
clone size: -
V gene: TRBV5-1
J gene: TRBJ1-2
CDR3 DNA: TGCGCCAGCAGCCCCCTGACAGCCTCTAACTATGGCTACACCTTC
CDR3 protein: CASSPLTASNYGYTF

D gene: TRBD1
clone size: few
V gene: TRBV28
J gene: TRBJ1-6
CDR3 DNA: TGTGCCAGTTCGGACAGGGGCCTGTCACCCCTCCACTTT
CDR3 protein: CASSDRGLSPLHF

D gene: -
clone size: -
V gene: TRBV7-2
J gene: TRBJ1-5
CDR3 DNA: TGTGCCAGCAGCTTGAGCAAATATCAGCCCCAGCATTTT
CDR3 protein: CASSLSKYQPQHF

D gene: -
clone size: -
V gene: TRBV5-1
J gene: TRBJ1-2
CDR3 DNA: TGCGCCAGCAGCTTGTACGGGGGGTATGGCTACACCTTC
CDR3 protein: CASSLYGGYGYTF

D gene: -
clone size: once
V gene: TRBV5-1
J gene: TRBJ1-1
CDR3 DNA: TGCGCCAGCAGTTATCTGACAGGCCCTATGAACACTGAAGCTTTCTTT
CDR3 protein: CASSYLTGPMNTEAFF

D gene: -
clone size: -
V gene: TRBV6-5
J gene: TRBJ1-1
CDR3 DNA: TGTGCCAGCAGGCGAGGGGGAGGGACTGAAGCTTTCTTT
CDR3 protein: CASRRGGGTEAFF

D gene: TRBD1
clone size: -
V gene: TRBV2
J gene: TRBJ2-5
CDR3 DNA: TGTGCCAGCAGAACCGGGACAGGGTTTCCTGGTGGAGAGACCCAGTACTTC
CDR3 protein: CASRTGTGFPGGETQYF

D gene: -
clone size: -
V gene: TRBV11-2
J gene: TRBJ2-3
CDR3 DNA: TGTGCCAGCAGCTTATCCCTTCCAGATACGCAGTATTTT
CDR3 protein: CASSLSLPDTQYF